Below are 16 T cell receptor beta chains sequenced from a single sample in a study of blood T cell repertoires in COVID-19 (dated by TCRdb to 2020 to 2021). Libraries were prepared through the immunoSEQ multiplex PCR assay. Held by TCRdb, this immuneACCESS table contains in-frame sequences only and omits some clones. Under half of the omission traces to an unresolved V gene where checked; the cause of the rest is unknown. The sample has approximately 360,000 clones on record, approximately 88% of them singletons. In total, the top ten clones hold more than 1% of the sample. The sequenced sample was peripheral blood. The receptors originated from a man aged 40-50 years with acute or convalescent COVID-19.

This chain uses TRBV29-1 with TRBJ2-3; 8 bases map to TRBD2. The CDR3 loop spans 13 amino acids. Germline V gene lookup returns CDR1 SQVTM and CDR2 ANQGSEA. Losses at the gene ends were 4 bases for V and 2 bases for J; bases not matched to a gene: 2. The CDR3 sequence is CSVGGRNTDTQYF. Here the CDR3 DNA reads TGCAGCGTTGGCGGGAGGAACACAGATACGCAGTATTTT.

The CDR3 spells CASSQDLNQPQHF. The CDR3 DNA is TGCGCCAGCAGCCAAGATCTCAATCAGCCCCAGCATTTT. The chain links TRBV4-1 to TRBJ1-5, with D hard to call. This CDR3 region has 13 residues. CDR1 is MGHRA and CDR2 is YSYEKL in the germline V gene. Deletions cut 0 bases from V and 3 bases from J, with 3 bases between.

V and J are TRBV19 and TRBJ2-4; 10 positions match TRBD1. Trimming took 3 bases from V and 0 from J; bases not matched to a gene: 8. Germline loops: CDR1 LNHDA, CDR2 SQIVND (reference sequence). This CDR3 contains 18 residues. The CDR3 bases are TGTGCCAGTAGTATCGGGACAGGGGTTAATCGAGCCAAAAACATTCAGTACTTC. As protein: CASSIGTGVNRAKNIQYF.

The chain combines TRBV5-1 with TRBJ1-1, with 11 bases lining up with TRBD1. The CDR3 spans 15 residues. Germline V gives CDR1 SGHRS, CDR2 YFSETQ. Trimming removed 3 bases from V and 5 bases from J; junction bases left unmatched: 6. CDR3 in DNA: TGCGCCAGCAGCTCGGACAGGGGGCTAAGGACTGAAGCTTTCTTT. It yields the protein CASSSDRGLRTEAFF.

This clone showed up just once. The J gene is TRBJ2-7, the V gene TRBV9, with TRBD1 matching over 10 bases. The germline V gene has CDR1 SGDLS and CDR2 YYNGEE. The CDR3 covers 14 residues. The trim removed 6 bases at V and 5 bases at J, leaving 8 bases unmatched. CDR3 loop: CASTPTGQGNEQYF. The CDR3 DNA sequence: TGTGCCAGCACCCCGACGGGACAGGGGAACGAGCAGTACTTC.

V usage is TRBV28 and J usage is TRBJ2-7; 7 nucleotides line up with TRBD2. The CDR3 sequence is 14 residues long. CDR1 is MDHEN, CDR2 SYDVKM, per germline. Germline trimming cut 5 bases from V and 2 bases from J; bases unmatched to any gene: 6. CDR3 sequence reads: CASSPSGAAYEQYF. CDR3 bases: TGTGCCAGCAGTCCCAGCGGGGCAGCCTACGAGCAGTACTTC.

The chain joins TRBV2 to TRBJ1-2; a weak D match, TRBD1 (5 bases). The V end lost 7 bases, the J end lost 6 bases, and 15 bases lay between the germline ends. The CDR3 has 13 residues. Germline V gene data show CDR1 as SNHLY and CDR2 as FYNNEI. The CDR3 sequence is CASNPLGGHGYTF. The CDR3 DNA reads TGTGCCAGCAATCCCCTCGGGGGTCATGGCTACACCTTC.

The chain employs TRBV6-2 or TRBV6-3 and TRBJ1-5; weak D call: TRBD1 (6 bases). This CDR3 has 19 amino acids. Trimming shortened V by 2 bases and J by 6 bases, and 26 bases separated the two germline ends. Germline V gives CDR1 MNHEY, CDR2 SVGEGT. The chain's CDR3 is CASSYPPTGSLQERQPQHF. DNA of the CDR3: TGTGCCAGCAGTTACCCACCGACAGGCTCCCTACAAGAACGTCAGCCCCAGCATTTT.

This clone was found once. V is TRBV20-1 and J is TRBJ1-2; no definite D call. CDR3 length equals 11 residues. Germline V gene data show CDR1 as DFQATT and CDR2 as SNEGSKA (reference sequence). V was shortened by 1 base and J by 6 bases, with 6 bases between the two germline ends. DNA for the CDR3: TGCAGTGCTAGAGTCCCAGATGGCTACACCTTC. Protein: CSARVPDGYTF.

The chain links TRBV6-2 or TRBV6-3 to TRBJ2-7; TRBD1 matches 8 bases. This CDR3 is 16 amino acids long. V was pared by 2 bases and J by 0 bases, with 6 bases of the junction left unmatched. Per germline, CDR1 MNHEY and CDR2 SVGEGT. The CDR3 reads CASSYTDRESSYEQYF. Written as DNA, the CDR3 is TGTGCCAGCAGTTACACGGACAGGGAAAGCTCCTACGAGCAGTACTTC.

This clone was recorded once. The gene calls are TRBV5-1 and TRBJ2-1; TRBD1 is a possible D gene (6 bases). In germline, CDR1 is SGHRS, CDR2 YFSETQ. V lost 1 base and J 7 bases, leaving 15 bases between the germline ends. The CDR3 contains 15 residues. CDR3 protein: CASSLIAGEMNEQFF. CDR3 DNA: TGCGCCAGCAGCTTGATAGCAGGGGAAATGAATGAGCAGTTCTTC.

This clone was seen a handful of times. The chain has TRBV4-2 and TRBJ2-7, with 10 nucleotides matching TRBD1. After removal of 5 bases from V and 1 base from J, the junction contained 5 bases not matched to a gene. The CDR3 is 15 residues long. Germline V gene lookup returns CDR1 LGHNA and CDR2 YNFKEQ. CDR3 loop: CASSSGTGVSYEQYF. The CDR3 bases are TGTGCCAGCAGCTCCGGGACAGGGGTTTCCTACGAGCAGTACTTC.

This rearrangement joins TRBV10-3 to TRBJ2-2, with 8 bases identical to TRBD2. Unmatched junction bases numbered 12, after V lost 10 bases and J lost 2 bases. This CDR3 has 16 residues. CDR1 and CDR2 from the germline V gene are ENHRY and SYGVKD. As DNA, the CDR3 is TGTGCCACCAGATCCGGGATAGCGGGAAACACCGGGGAGCTGTTTTTT. This translates into CATRSGIAGNTGELFF.

The chain links TRBV10-3 to TRBJ1-5; 9 bases align to TRBD1. The ends lost 8 bases at V and 6 bases at J; junction bases unmatched: 11. Germline V CDR1 and CDR2: ENHRY, SYGVKD. This CDR3 spans 15 amino acids. CDR3 coding DNA: TGTGCCATCCAAGCGGGACAGGGACTCGGTCAGCCCCAGCATTTT. It specifies CAIQAGQGLGQPQHF.

The V gene is TRBV5-5, the J gene TRBJ2-5; a possible D gene is TRBD1 (6 bases). CDR1 and CDR2 from the germline V gene are SGHKS and YYEKEE (reference sequence). Trimming left V 5 bases short and J 3 bases short, with 17 bases between. This CDR3 comprises 15 residues. The CDR3: CASRVHLQGEETQYF. DNA of the CDR3: TGTGCCAGCAGAGTACATTTACAGGGAGAAGAGACCCAGTACTTC.

The V and J genes are TRBV7-9 and TRBJ2-5; weak D call: TRBD2 (7 bases). CDR1 is SEHNR and CDR2 is FQNEAQ in the germline V gene (reference sequence). V shed 4 bases and J shed 2 bases, with 14 bases lying between them. The CDR3 runs to 15 residues. The CDR3 sequence: CASSSTQGGQETQYF. The CDR3 region has the DNA TGTGCCAGCAGCTCGACACAGGGAGGGCAAGAGACCCAGTACTTC.